The clone carrying this T cell receptor (beta chain) was observed a few times. Its antigen is currently unknown. The CDR3 totals 16 residues. V lost 2 bases and J lost 3; bases outside the gene matches: 8. Germline lookup yields CDR1 SGHRS and CDR2 YFSETQ. Assay: immunoSEQ multiplex PCR; the TCRdb copy retains only in-frame clones and omits some. The sample includes approximately 100,000 clones, 75% to 95% of them seen just once. The data are from a study of siplizumab effects on memory and regulatory T cells. Study conclusions and caveats: Naive versus memory phenotype went unassigned for roughly 75-97% of proliferating CD4+ or CD8+ clones. There appeared to be greater diversity in naive T cells than in memory cells, and naive T cells seemed major contributors to the alloresponse. The study found that siplizumab significantly reduced alloreactive sequences traceable to unstimulated CD4+ memory cells.

This receptor was taken from a human donor in good health. Some clones in this sample may be carry-over from other donors' samples. V and J are TRBV5-1 and TRBJ2-7, with TRBD2 identical over 10 bases. The sample was CD4+ T cells sorted from blood. For the CDR3, the DNA is TGCGCCAGCAGCTTTAATCTAGCGGGAGCCGGCTACGAGCAGTACTTC. Translation: CASSFNLAGAGYEQYF.